A few counts support the clone carrying this T cell receptor (beta chain). What it binds is not known. The entry originates in a study of Ad26.COV2.S vaccination and SARS-CoV-2 variants. Background on the study: Participants got Ad26.COV2.S intramuscularly, once or twice 56 days apart.

Study conclusions and caveats: There was reportedly substantial breadth in spike-specific CD8+ and CD4+ T cell responses after vaccination.

Treatment: roughly 20 received Ad26.COV2.S at low or high dose, single or two shots; 5 received placebo; per-sample allocation not given. At day 63 after the first vaccine or placebo injection, samples were drawn. Donation came from an adult in Boston who was aged 18-55 years. Libraries were prepared by immunoSEQ multiplex PCR; TCRdb keeps only in-frame clonotypes and omits some of them. The sample holds roughly 700,000 clones, about 90% seen once. This CDR3 has 14 residues. V was pared by 3 bases and J by 3 bases, with 6 bases between. CDR1 and CDR2 from the germline V gene are MNHNS and SASEGT. The chain employs TRBV6-1 and TRBJ1-6; the D is unclear. This receptor was identified in a person aged 18-65 years who received the Ad26.COV2.S COVID-19 vaccine or a placebo. The sample was peripheral blood, taken in a trial of Ad26.COV2.S vaccine versus placebo. In DNA, the CDR3 is TGTGCCAGCAGTGAGGAGAACTATAATTCACCCCTCCACTTT. It yields the protein CASSEENYNSPLHF.